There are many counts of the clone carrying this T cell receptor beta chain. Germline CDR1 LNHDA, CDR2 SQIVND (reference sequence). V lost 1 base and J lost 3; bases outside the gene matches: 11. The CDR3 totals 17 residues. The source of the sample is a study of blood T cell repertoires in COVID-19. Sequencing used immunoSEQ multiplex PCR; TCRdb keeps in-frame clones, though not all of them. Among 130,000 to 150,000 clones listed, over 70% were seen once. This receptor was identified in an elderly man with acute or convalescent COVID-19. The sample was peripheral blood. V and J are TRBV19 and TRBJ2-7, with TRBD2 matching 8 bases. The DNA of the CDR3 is TGTGCCAGTAGTATAGGGGCGGGAGGAACCACGGGCTACGAGCAGTACTTC. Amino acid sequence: CASSIGAGGTTGYEQYF. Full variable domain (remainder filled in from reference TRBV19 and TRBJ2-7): DGGITQSPKYLFRKEGQNVTLSCEQNLNHDAMYWYRQDPGQGLRLIYYSQIVNDFQKGDIAEGYSVSREKKESFPLTVTSAQKNPTAFYLCASSIGAGGTTGYEQYFGPGTRLTVT.